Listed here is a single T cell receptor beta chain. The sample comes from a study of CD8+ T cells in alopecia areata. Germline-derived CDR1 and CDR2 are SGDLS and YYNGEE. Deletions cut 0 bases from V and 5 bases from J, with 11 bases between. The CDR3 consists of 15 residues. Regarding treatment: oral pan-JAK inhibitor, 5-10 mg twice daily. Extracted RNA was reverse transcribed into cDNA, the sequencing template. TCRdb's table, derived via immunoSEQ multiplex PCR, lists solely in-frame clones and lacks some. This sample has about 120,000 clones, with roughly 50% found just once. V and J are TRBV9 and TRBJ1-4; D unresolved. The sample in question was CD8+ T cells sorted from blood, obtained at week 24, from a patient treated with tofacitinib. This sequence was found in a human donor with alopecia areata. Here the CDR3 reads CASSVAADSNEKLFF. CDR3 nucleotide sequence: TGTGCCAGCAGCGTAGCGGCGGATTCAAATGAAAAACTGTTTTTT.